The clone carrying this T cell receptor beta chain was counted ten times or more. TCRdb independently ran MiXCR on the RT-PCR reads; one entry per CDR3 protein. The sample contains 550,000 to 750,000 distinct CDR3 sequences, more than 13% of which appear only once. This receptor was identified in a female donor in good health, serving as a healthy control. Sequencing was done on a sample of memory CD4+ T cells from blood.

The CDR3 sequence is CASSRLAGDYNEQFF. The CDR3 DNA follows: TGTGCCAGCAGCCGTCTAGCGGGCGACTACAATGAGCAGTTCTTC. The chain recombines TRBV7-7 with TRBJ2-1, with 8 bases aligning to TRBD2. J was trimmed by 3 bases and V by 5 bases; bases with no gene match: 6. Germline V gene lookup returns CDR1 SSHAT and CDR2 FNYEAQ (reference sequence). The CDR3 extends over 15 amino acids.